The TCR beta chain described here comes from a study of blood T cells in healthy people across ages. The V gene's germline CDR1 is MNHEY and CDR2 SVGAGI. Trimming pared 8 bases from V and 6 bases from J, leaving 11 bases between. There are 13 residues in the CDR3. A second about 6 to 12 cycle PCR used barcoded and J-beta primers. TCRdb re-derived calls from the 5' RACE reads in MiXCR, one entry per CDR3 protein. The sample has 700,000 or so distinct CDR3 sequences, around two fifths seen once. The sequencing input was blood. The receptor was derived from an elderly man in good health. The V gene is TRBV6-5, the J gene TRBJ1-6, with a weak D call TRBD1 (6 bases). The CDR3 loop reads CASGGRGNSPLHF. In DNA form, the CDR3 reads TGTGCCAGCGGAGGCAGGGGTAATTCACCCCTCCACTTT.